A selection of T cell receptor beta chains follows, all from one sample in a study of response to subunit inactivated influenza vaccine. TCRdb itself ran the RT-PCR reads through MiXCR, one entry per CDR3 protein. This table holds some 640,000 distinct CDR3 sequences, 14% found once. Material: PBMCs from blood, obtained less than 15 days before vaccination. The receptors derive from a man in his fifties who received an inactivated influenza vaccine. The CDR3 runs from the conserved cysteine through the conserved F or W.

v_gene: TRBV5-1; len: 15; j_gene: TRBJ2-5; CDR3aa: CASSGQGQGQETQYF
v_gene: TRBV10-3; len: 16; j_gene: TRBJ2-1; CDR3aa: CAISSASGRTYNEQFF
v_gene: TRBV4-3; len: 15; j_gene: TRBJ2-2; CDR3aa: CASSQDVSFTGELFF
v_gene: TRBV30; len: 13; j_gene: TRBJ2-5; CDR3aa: CAWTGTEQETQYF
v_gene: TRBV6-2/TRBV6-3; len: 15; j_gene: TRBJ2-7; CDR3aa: CASSWTDNPSYEQYF
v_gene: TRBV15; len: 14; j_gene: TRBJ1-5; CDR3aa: CATSPRGKIQPQHF
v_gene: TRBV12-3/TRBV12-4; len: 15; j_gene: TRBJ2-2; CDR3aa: CASSLGPGNTGELFF
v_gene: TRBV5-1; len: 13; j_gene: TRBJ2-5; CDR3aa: CASSLDVVGQRDF
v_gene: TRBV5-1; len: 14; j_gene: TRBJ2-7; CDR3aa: CASSLSGSFYEQYF
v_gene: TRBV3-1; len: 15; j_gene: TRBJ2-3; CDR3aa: CASSHWDLGEDTQYF
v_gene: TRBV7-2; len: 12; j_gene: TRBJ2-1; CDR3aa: CASSLESGGQFF
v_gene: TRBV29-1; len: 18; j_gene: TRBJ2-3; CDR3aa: CSVEGPAGGPLRTDTQYF
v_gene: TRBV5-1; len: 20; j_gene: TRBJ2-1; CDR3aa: CASSLVPGNVISGSYNEQFF
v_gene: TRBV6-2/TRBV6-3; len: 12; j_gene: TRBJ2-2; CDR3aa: CASSYQTGELFF
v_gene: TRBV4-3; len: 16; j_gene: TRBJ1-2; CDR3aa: CASSQDLLGLGYGYTF
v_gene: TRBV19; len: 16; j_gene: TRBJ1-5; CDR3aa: CASSPDRAGSNQPQHF
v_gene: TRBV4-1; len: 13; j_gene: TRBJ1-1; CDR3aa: CASSQNVDRGHVF
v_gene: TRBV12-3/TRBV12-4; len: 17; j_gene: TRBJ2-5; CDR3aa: CASSRLTTLAYQETQYF
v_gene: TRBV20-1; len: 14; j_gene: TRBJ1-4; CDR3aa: CSASPGQGREKLFF
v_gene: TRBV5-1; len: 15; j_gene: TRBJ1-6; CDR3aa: CASSLAGDRYSPLHF
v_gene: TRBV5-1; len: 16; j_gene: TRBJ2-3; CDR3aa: CASSSQAGGHTDTQYF
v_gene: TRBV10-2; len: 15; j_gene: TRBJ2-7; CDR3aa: CASSAAGAPAYEQYF
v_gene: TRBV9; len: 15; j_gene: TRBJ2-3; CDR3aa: CASSLSGLSTDTQYF
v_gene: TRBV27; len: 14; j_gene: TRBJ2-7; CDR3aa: CASSLNSFTYEQYF
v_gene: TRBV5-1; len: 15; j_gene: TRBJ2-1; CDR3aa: CASSLTGTSGRGQFF
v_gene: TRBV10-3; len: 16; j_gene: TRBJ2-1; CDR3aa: CAISVTSGSVNNEQFF
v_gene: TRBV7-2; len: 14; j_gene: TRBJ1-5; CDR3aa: CASSFGRLDQPQHF
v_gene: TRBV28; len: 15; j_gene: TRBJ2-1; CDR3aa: CASSRTLTGKNEQFF
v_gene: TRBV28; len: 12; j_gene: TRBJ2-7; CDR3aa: CASSLSYLEQYF
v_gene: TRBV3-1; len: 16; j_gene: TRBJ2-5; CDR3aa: CASSQVPSGDRGTQYF
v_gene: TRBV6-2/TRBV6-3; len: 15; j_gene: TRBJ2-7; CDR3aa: CASNPSGTGSYEQYF
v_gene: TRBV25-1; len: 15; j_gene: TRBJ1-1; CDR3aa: CASSEHSSMNTEAFF
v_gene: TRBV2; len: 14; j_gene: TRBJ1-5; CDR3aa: CASKTEYSNQPQHF
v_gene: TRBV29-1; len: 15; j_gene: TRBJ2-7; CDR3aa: CSVRAGLAGYYEQYF
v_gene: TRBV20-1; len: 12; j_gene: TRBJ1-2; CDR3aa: CSAPERNYGYTF
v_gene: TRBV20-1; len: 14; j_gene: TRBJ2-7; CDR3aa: CSARERVQYYEQYF
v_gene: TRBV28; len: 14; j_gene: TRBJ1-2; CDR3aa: CASSSPGQGHGYTF
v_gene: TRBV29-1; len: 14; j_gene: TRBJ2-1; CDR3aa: CSVIDKERYNEQFF
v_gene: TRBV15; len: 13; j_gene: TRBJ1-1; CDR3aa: CATSIRGNTEAFF
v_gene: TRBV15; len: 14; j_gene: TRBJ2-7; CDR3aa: CATSRVWYRYEQYF
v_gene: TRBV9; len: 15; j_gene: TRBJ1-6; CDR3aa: CASSPRLSSNSPLYF
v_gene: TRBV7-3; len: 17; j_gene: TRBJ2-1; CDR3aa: CASSLKNAGVASNEQFF
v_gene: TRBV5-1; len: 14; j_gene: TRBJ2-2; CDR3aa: CASSLARGTGELFF
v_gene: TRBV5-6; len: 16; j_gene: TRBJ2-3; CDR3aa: CASSSSRRTSTDTQYF
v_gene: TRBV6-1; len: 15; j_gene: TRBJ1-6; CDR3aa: CASSPYGDMGSPLHF
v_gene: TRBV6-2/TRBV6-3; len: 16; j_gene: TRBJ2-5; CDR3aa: CASTQEIQQGRQTQYF